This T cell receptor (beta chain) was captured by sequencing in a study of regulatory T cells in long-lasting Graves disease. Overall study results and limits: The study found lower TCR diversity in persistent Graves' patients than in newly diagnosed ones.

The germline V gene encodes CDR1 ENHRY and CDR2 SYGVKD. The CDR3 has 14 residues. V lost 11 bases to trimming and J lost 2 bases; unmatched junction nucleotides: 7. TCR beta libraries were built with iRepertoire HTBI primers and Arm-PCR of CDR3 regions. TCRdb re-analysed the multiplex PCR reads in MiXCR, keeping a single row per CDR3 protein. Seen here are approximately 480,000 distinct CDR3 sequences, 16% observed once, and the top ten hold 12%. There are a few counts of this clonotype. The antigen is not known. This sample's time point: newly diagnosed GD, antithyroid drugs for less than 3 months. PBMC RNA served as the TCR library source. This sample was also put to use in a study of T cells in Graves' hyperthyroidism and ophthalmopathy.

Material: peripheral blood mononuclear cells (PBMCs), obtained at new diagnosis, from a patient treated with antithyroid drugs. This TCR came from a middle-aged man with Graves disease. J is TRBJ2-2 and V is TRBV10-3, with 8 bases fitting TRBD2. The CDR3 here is CAVTSGANTGELFF. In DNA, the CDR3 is TGTGCCGTCACTAGCGGAGCCAACACCGGGGAGCTGTTTTTT.